This TCR beta chain was sequenced in a study of shared clonotypes between healthy human individuals. Deletions cut 5 bases from V and 7 bases from J, with 8 bases between. Germline loops: CDR1 SGHTA, CDR2 FQGTGA. The CDR3 totals 12 residues. Terminally differentiated effector memory CD45RA+ cells were excluded from the naive CD8 cells, which were CD45RO-negative and positively selected for CCR7. Each PCR replicate from the sorted subsets contained about 200 ng DNA, which is tens of thousands of T cell genomes. The method was immunoSEQ multiplex PCR; TCRdb's version includes in-frame clones alone and lacks a portion of them. The sample lists around 2,000,000 clones; about 92% were seen once.

Input material: naive CD8+ T cells from PBMCs. This chain joins TRBV7-3 and TRBJ2-2; a possible D gene is TRBD2 (6 bases). The clonotype comes from a man in his late teens or twenties in good health. Some clones in this sample may be carry-over from other donors' samples. CDR3 nucleotides: TGTGCCAGCAGCCACGGGAGCGGGGAGCTGTTTTTT. Protein sequence: CASSHGSGELFF.